The rows below give T cell receptor beta chains drawn from one sample of a study of T-cell reconstitution after alpha-beta-depleted transplantation in children. TCRdb processed the PCR reads anew with MiXCR; each CDR3 protein has one entry. The sample holds 500,000 or so distinct CDR3 sequences, roughly 10% seen once. The sequencing here drew on PBMCs, mostly from graft donor cells, taken 180 days after TCRalphabeta/CD19-depleted stem cell transplant. All receptors come from a female patient aged 2-10 years who had a stem cell transplant for aplastic anemia, so the T cells may come from the graft donor. The CDR3 runs from the conserved cysteine through the conserved F or W. Each record gives: D gene, J gene, clone size, V gene, CDR3 protein, CDR3 DNA. D genes are given only for firm matches. Some rows mark clone size as missing; the rest say once, few, many or name a class of expanded clone.

>-|TRBJ1-1|many|TRBV29-1
CSVVGVKYTEAFF
TGCAGCGTTGTAGGGGTAAAATACACTGAAGCTTTCTTT
>TRBD2|TRBJ2-3|-|TRBV29-1
CSANPVSGRAADTQYF
TGCAGCGCTAATCCCGTCAGCGGGAGGGCGGCAGATACGCAGTATTTT
>TRBD2|TRBJ2-1|-|TRBV28
CASRPAASGRNEQFF
TGTGCCAGCAGGCCAGCGGCTAGCGGAAGGAATGAGCAGTTCTTC
>TRBD2|TRBJ2-3|few|TRBV11-3
CASSFGGGADTQYF
TGTGCCAGCAGCTTCGGGGGGGGGGCAGATACGCAGTATTTT
>TRBD2|TRBJ2-3|many|TRBV5-6
CASSLGAGGPADTQYF
TGTGCCAGCAGCTTAGGAGCGGGAGGGCCCGCAGATACGCAGTATTTT
>-|TRBJ2-7|-|TRBV27
CASSLGGLGLEQYF
TGTGCCAGCAGTTTAGGAGGGTTAGGGTTGGAGCAGTACTTC
>TRBD1|TRBJ2-5|-|TRBV20-1
CSARRDRAQETQYF
TGCAGTGCTAGAAGAGACAGGGCCCAAGAGACCCAGTACTTC
>TRBD2|TRBJ2-5|once|TRBV6-2/TRBV6-3
CASRQLGTSGSRETQYF
TGTGCCAGCAGGCAGCTCGGGACTAGCGGGAGTCGAGAGACCCAGTACTTC
>-|TRBJ2-1|few|TRBV7-9
CASSSIGGGMGSEQFF
TGTGCCAGCAGCTCAATCGGTGGCGGGATGGGGAGTGAGCAGTTCTTC
>TRBD1|TRBJ1-3|-|TRBV12-3/TRBV12-4
CASSFRDRPSANTNTIYF
TGTGCCAGCAGTTTCCGGGACAGGCCATCCGCGAATACTAACACCATATATTTT
>-|TRBJ2-6|few|TRBV19
CASSNVGSGANVLTF
TGTGCCAGTAGCAATGTTGGCTCTGGGGCCAACGTCCTGACTTTC
>-|TRBJ1-1|-|TRBV19
CASSQRDGLMNTEAFF
TGTGCCAGTAGTCAAAGGGACGGGCTGATGAACACTGAAGCTTTCTTT
>-|TRBJ2-1|few|TRBV28
CASSTMGVGYNEQFF
TGTGCCAGCAGCACCATGGGGGTAGGTTACAATGAGCAGTTCTTC
>-|TRBJ2-3|-|TRBV6-5
CASSYGVFGTDTQYF
TGTGCCAGCAGTTACGGCGTCTTCGGCACAGATACGCAGTATTTT
>-|TRBJ2-1|few|TRBV7-9
CASTETYIGGSYNEQFF
TGTGCCAGCACCGAGACCTATATTGGTGGATCCTACAATGAGCAGTTCTTC
>-|TRBJ2-3|few|TRBV20-1
CSARVGLSDTQYF
TGCAGTGCTAGAGTCGGACTGTCAGATACGCAGTATTTT
>TRBD2|TRBJ2-7|-|TRBV20-1
CSASQTGTSGNEQYF
TGCAGTGCTAGTCAGACCGGGACTAGCGGAAACGAGCAGTACTTC
>TRBD1|TRBJ1-1|few|TRBV28
CASTLRDRVGTEAFF
TGTGCCAGCACCCTCCGGGACAGGGTTGGCACTGAAGCTTTCTTT
>-|TRBJ1-3|-|TRBV9
CASSVQGRSGNTIYF
TGTGCCAGCAGCGTACAGGGAAGGTCTGGAAACACCATATATTTT
>TRBD1|TRBJ1-5|few|TRBV20-1
CSARGQGTGQPQHF
TGCAGTGCTAGAGGACAGGGAACGGGTCAGCCCCAGCATTTT
>TRBD1|TRBJ2-7|few|TRBV28
CASSPLDRGLTYEQYF
TGTGCCAGCAGTCCCCTGGACAGGGGGTTAACCTACGAGCAGTACTTC
>TRBD2|TRBJ2-7|few|TRBV9
CASSVGGLLDEQYF
TGTGCCAGCAGCGTAGGGGGACTACTCGACGAGCAGTACTTC
>TRBD2|TRBJ2-5|-|TRBV5-1
CASSPQLLADQETQYF
TGCGCCAGCAGTCCCCAATTGCTAGCGGATCAAGAGACCCAGTACTTC
>-|TRBJ1-2|-|TRBV6-1
CASEPKRDGYTF
TGTGCCAGCGAACCTAAGAGGGATGGCTACACCTTC
>TRBD2|TRBJ2-3|-|TRBV27
CASRKLALGSTDTQYF
TGTGCCAGCAGAAAACTAGCGTTAGGGAGCACAGATACGCAGTATTTT
>-|TRBJ2-5|few|TRBV11-2
CASSLPFRGGGTQYF
TGTGCCAGCAGCTTACCCTTCAGGGGAGGAGGGACCCAGTACTTC
>-|TRBJ2-7|-|TRBV2
CASSELAQRGETYEQYF
TGTGCCAGCAGTGAACTAGCACAAAGGGGGGAGACCTACGAGCAGTACTTC
>TRBD1|TRBJ1-2|-|TRBV25-1
CASSEWGTVDGYTF
TGTGCCAGCAGTGAATGGGGGACAGTGGATGGCTACACCTTC
>-|TRBJ2-7|few|TRBV18
CASSPIGAYEQYF
TGTGCCAGCTCACCGATTGGGGCCTACGAGCAGTACTTC